What follows are 2 T cell receptor beta chains derived from one specimen sequenced in a study of T-cell reconstitution after alpha-beta-depleted transplantation in children. Construction of the TCRbeta library involved unique molecular identifiers. Using its own MiXCR run on the PCR reads, TCRdb lists one record per CDR3 protein. The sample has roughly 200,000 distinct CDR3 sequences; approximately 6.8% are singletons. Sequenced material: PBMCs from the stem cell graft donor, taken from the stem cell graft. These receptors were collected from a human donor who donated a stem cell graft to a child with Wiskott-Aldrich syndrome.

This clonotype was observed a handful of times. This chain connects TRBV30 to TRBJ2-1, with D hard to call. This CDR3 contains 13 residues. V was clipped by 2 bases and J by 2 bases, with 7 bases between them. CDR1 is GTSNPN, CDR2 SVGIG, per germline (reference sequence). The CDR3 is CAWSLAPYNEQFF. In DNA form, the CDR3 reads TGTGCCTGGAGTCTGGCTCCCTACAATGAGCAGTTCTTC.

This clonotype was counted many times. The rearrangement links TRBV7-2 to TRBJ2-1, with 9 bases matching TRBD2. Looked up from germline, CDR1 is SGHTA and CDR2 is FQGNSA. V was pared by 6 bases and J by 7 bases, with 13 bases of the junction left unmatched. The CDR3 totals 16 residues. This CDR3 is CASSRDSGRGPNEQFF. For the CDR3, the DNA is TGTGCCAGCAGTCGAGATAGCGGGAGAGGACCGAATGAGCAGTTCTTC.